This T cell receptor beta chain appears in the sequencing data of a study of blood T cells in healthy people across ages. Whole-study results and caveats: Higher naive T cell percentage went strongly together with higher TCR beta diversity. The long-lived group displayed more naive CD4+ cells, plus higher diversity, than the aged donors did.

Germline CDR1 and CDR2: DFQATT and SNEGSKA (reference sequence). Trimming took 3 bases from V and 3 from J, leaving 10 bases between them. This CDR3 comprises 13 residues. In the case of this clonotype: Its matching antigen is unknown.

Sample-barcoded 5' priming and a J-beta primer mix drove a second PCR of roughly 7 to 11 cycles. TCRdb called the 5' RACE reads again in MiXCR, with one record for every CDR3 protein. The sample consists of roughly 410,000 distinct CDR3 sequences, roughly half of them appearing once. Every sample yielded at least 6 million isolated PBMCs. The TCR was taken from a man aged 55 to 70 in good health. What was sequenced was blood. The V gene is TRBV20-1, the J gene TRBJ2-3; no firm D call. CDR3 nucleotide sequence: TGCAGTGCTAGCGAGGCTCGGACAGATACGCAGTATTTT. Its translation is CSASEARTDTQYF.